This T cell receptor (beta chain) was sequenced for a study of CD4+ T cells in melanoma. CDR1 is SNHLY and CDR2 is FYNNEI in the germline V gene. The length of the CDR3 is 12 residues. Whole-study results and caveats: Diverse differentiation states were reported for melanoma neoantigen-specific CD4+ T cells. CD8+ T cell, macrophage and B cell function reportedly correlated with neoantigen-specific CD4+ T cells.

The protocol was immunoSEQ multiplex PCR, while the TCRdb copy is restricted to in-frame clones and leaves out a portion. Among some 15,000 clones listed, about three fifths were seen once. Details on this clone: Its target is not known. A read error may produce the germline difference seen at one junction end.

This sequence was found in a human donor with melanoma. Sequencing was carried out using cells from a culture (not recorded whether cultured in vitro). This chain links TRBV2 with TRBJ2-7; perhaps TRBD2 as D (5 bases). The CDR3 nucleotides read TGTGCCAGCACTCTGGTCGACGGCGGGCAGTGGTTC. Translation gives CASTLVDGGQWF.